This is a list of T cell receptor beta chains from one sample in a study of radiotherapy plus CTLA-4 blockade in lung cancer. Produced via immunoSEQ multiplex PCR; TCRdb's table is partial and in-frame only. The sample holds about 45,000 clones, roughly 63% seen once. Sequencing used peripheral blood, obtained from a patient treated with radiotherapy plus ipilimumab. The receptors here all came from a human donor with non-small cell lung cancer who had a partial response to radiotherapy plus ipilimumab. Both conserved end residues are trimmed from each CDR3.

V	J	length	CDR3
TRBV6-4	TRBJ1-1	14	ASSEVGGRLVTEAF
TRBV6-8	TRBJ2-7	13	ASSEGPSGYYEQY
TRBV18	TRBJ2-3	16	ASSQAVREGFGADTQY
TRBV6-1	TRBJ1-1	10	ASAREGTEAF
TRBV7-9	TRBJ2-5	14	ASSSPADREQETQY
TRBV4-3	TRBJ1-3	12	ASSLRGGGNTIY
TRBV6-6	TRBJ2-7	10	ASSSRDGEQY
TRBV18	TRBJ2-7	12	ASSPAGARYEQY
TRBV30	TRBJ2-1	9	AWSVRNEQF
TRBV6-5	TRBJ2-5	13	ASSYGSGNQETQY
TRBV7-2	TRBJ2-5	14	ASSRGQGVIQETQY
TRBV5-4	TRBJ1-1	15	ASSQLRARDMNTEAF
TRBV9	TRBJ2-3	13	ASSASGRGANTQY
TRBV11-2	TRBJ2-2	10	ASSLNSGELF
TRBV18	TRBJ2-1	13	ASSPRGLAVNEQF
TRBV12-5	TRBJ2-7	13	ASGLVSRGPYEQY
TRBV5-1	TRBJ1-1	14	ASSLAGDRRYTEAF
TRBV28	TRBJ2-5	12	ASSSRGGAGTQY
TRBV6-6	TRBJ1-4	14	ASSHGPGATNEKLF
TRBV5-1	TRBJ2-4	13	ASSLRTGDKNIQY
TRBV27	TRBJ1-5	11	ASSSGVGQPQH
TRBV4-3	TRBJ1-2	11	ASSQREGFGYT
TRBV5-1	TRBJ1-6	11	ASSLLSSDDLH
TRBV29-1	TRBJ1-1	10	SGTQGPTEAF
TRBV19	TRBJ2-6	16	ASSIRGQGDTGANVLT
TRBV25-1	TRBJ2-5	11	ASSLPSTGTQY